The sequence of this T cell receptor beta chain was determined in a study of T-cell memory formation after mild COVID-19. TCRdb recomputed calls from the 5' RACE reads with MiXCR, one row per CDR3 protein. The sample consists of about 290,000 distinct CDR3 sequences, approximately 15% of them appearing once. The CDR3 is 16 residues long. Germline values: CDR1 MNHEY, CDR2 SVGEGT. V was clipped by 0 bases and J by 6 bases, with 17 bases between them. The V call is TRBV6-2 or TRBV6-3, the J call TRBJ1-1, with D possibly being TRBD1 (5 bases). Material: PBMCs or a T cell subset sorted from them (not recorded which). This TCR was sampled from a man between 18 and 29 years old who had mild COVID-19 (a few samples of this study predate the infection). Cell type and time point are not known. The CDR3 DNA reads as TGTGCCAGCAGTTACTCACTAACTTGGAGGGGTCCTGAAGCTTTCTTT. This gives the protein CASSYSLTWRGPEAFF.